This entry lists 5 T cell receptor beta chains sequenced from one sample in a study of beta chain features in type 1 diabetes. Findings of the study overall: When Type 1 diabetes patients were examined, their TCRB CDR3s proved moderately but significantly shorter in all four CD4+ subsets.

No cognate antigen is known for these TCRs. The entirety of the isolated RNA underwent reverse transcription, so expressed TCRB transcripts were sequenced. Repertoires were generated with immunoSEQ multiplex PCR, while TCRdb's copy carries only in-frame clones and drops some. The top ten clones hold about 1% of a sample with hundreds of thousands of clones, over 7% of them seen once. The sequencing input was central memory CD4+ T cells from blood. The receptors here all came from a man under 40 with type 1 diabetes.

This chain uses TRBV30 with TRBJ1-5; possibly TRBD1 for D (5 bases). Germline lookup yields CDR1 GTSNPN and CDR2 SVGIG (reference sequence). CDR3 length: 13 amino acids. V shed 3 bases and J shed 6 bases, with 12 bases lying between them. CDR3 coding DNA: TGTGCCTGGAGCCCGGGGGACGGTCAGCCCCAGCATTTT. This translates into CAWSPGDGQPQHF. Looking up the rest from reference TRBV30 and TRBJ1-5 gives the full variable domain: SQTIHQWPATLVQPVGSPLSLECTVEGTSNPNLYWYRQAAGRGLQLLFYSVGIGQISSEVPQNLSASRPQDRQFILSSKKLLLSDSGFYLCAWSPGDGQPQHFGDGTRLSIL.

CDR3 DNA sequence: TGCAGCGTTACAGGGATTCAGGGCTATGGCTACACCTTC. It is translated as CSVTGIQGYGYTF. The V gene is TRBV29-1, the J gene TRBJ1-2, with TRBD1 as a possible D gene (6 bases). CDR3 length: 13 residues. With 5 bases removed from V and 4 bases from J, the gap between germline ends came to 14 bases. CDR1 and CDR2 (germline): SQVTM, ANQGSEA. Full variable domain (rest looked up from reference TRBV29-1 and TRBJ1-2): SAVISQKPSRDICQRGTSLTIQCQVDSQVTMMFWYRQQPGQSLTLIATANQGSEATYESGFVIDKFPISRPNLTFSTLTVSNMSPEDSSIYLCSVTGIQGYGYTFGSGTRLTVV.

This clone was counted only a few times. This chain connects TRBV18 to TRBJ1-1; possible D gene TRBD1, 5 bases. V lost 2 bases, J lost 4 bases, and 11 bases lay in between. Germline V CDR1 and CDR2: KGHSH, LQKENI. The CDR3 runs to 14 residues. The CDR3 DNA sequence: TGTGCCAGCTCACCAGACAGTGGGAGCACTGAAGCTTTCTTT. Protein product: CASSPDSGSTEAFF.

The chain employs TRBV7-2 and TRBJ1-2; D is uncertain. This CDR3 has 13 residues. Trimming took off 2 bases at V and 1 base at J, with 5 bases between the two ends. The V gene's germline CDR1 is SGHTA and CDR2 FQGNSA. For the CDR3, the DNA is TGTGCCAGCAGCTTAAGGAGTAACTATGGCTACACCTTC. This encodes CASSLRSNYGYTF.

This clone showed up just a few times. The CDR3 DNA follows: TGTGCCAGCGCCGGGGGGCTTGGCTACACCTTC. Protein product: CASAGGLGYTF. The chain is built from TRBV7-9 and TRBJ1-2; D may be TRBD1 (6 bases). The germline V gene has CDR1 SEHNR and CDR2 FQNEAQ (reference sequence). The CDR3 is 11 residues long. V was trimmed by 8 bases and J by 7 bases, leaving 11 bases between them.